Sequencing of this T cell receptor (beta chain) was carried out in a study of blood T cell repertoires in COVID-19. Trimming removed 0 bases from V and 1 base from J, with 15 bases in between. Per the germline V gene, CDR1 is MGHRA and CDR2 is YSYEKL. There are 17 residues in the CDR3. Profiling relied on immunoSEQ multiplex PCR, and the TCRdb table lists in-frame clones only, not all of them. This table has around 300,000 clones, about 89% appearing once. The chain carries TRBV4-1 and TRBJ1-1, with D possibly matching TRBD1 (6 bases). Sequences were obtained from PBMCs or T cells enriched from blood (not recorded which). The receptor was derived from a woman under 40 who had recovered from COVID-19. CDR3 amino acids: CASSQEGRGRWNTEAFF. The CDR3 DNA reads as TGCGCCAGCAGCCAAGAGGGCAGGGGCCGGTGGAACACTGAAGCTTTCTTT.